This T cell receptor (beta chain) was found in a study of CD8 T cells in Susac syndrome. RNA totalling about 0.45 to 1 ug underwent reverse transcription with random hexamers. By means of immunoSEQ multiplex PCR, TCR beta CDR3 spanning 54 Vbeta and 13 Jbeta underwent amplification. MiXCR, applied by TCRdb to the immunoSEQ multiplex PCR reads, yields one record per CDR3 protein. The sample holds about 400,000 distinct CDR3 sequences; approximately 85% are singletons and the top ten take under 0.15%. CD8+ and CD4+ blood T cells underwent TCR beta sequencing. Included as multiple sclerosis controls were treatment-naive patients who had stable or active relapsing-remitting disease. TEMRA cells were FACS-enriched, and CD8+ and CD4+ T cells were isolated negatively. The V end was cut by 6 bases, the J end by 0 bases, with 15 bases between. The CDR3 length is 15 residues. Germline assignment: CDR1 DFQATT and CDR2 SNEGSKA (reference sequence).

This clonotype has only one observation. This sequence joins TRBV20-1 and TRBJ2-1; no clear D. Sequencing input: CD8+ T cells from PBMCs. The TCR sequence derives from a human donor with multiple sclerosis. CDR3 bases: TGCAGTGCACCCGTCGGGCTGAGCTCCTACAATGAGCAGTTCTTC. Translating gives CSAPVGLSSYNEQFF.